This T cell receptor beta chain is drawn from a study of cytomegalovirus exposure and HLA in healthy donors (dated by TCRdb to 2015 to 2018). Some background on the complete study: According to an earlier analysis of around 600 of the donors, 200 million or so T cells yielded roughly 110 million unique TCR beta sequences and about 300 Gb of sequence data. An early release covering around 630 HLA-typed donors comprised approximately 290 gigabases of sequencing data and tens of millions of unique TCR sequences. Among 300 to 500 genotyped donors of the cohort, an average of about 240,000 unique TCR beta nucleotide sequences was sequenced per donor, of which about 18% were non-productive. All discovery cohort repertoires had been generated using a single sequencing platform. In an earlier analysis of 500 to 650 of the donors, high-throughput TCR beta sequencing was used to judge whether each TCR beta V gene segment behaved as functional or pseudogenic. Rather than drawing on any new phenotypic data, the later analysis identified candidate immune exposures from TCR beta sequences and the way those sequences occurred across donors. Both class I and class II loci were covered by HLA typing, at four-digit resolution. Because of strong linkage in the cohort, five DR-DQ haplotypes were treated as single units for association and clustering. A later genetic analysis used genome-wide SNP genotypes for about 60% of the roughly 700 donors, treating that subset as a discovery cohort. Using immunosequencing, the study profiled T cell repertoires from approximately 700 subjects and related those repertoires to cytomegalovirus serostatus. Typing coverage varied by locus: about 620-630 donors for A, B, C, DRB1 and DQB1; 500 to 550 for DQA1; about 600 for DPA1; approximately 470 for DPB1. Besides the first cohort of under 700 subjects, a separate validation cohort made up of 90 to 150 different subjects was used. The aim of the study was to test whether cataloging public T cell receptors could identify signatures of past pathogen exposure. The genetic ancestry cluster associated with self-reported Caucasian donors included about four fifths of the roughly 380 genotyped donors. Donor age, sex, ethnicity and CMV serostatus were compiled together with the repertoire data. High-throughput TCR immunosequencing, statistical association of individual TCRs with disease status, and machine learning were combined to predict cytomegalovirus infection status. In a later analysis, previously published TCR beta repertoires from roughly 710 donors were re-analyzed and high-resolution HLA genotyping was added so that TCR occurrence patterns could be studied. Points the paper makes about the study in general: Most CMV-associated TCR beta chains appeared to be HLA-restricted in a later analysis, and the HLA associations seemed to be driven largely by CMV exposure. Across donors, most TCR sequences were observed very rarely, whereas some public TCRs were present in many individuals. A cluster of highly shared sequence variants was judged likely to be a technical artifact of the sequencing pipeline. A later analysis reported that several top co-occurrence clusters appeared linked to parvovirus B19, influenza, CMV and Epstein-Barr virus. Specific HLA alleles were associated with over 15,000 TCR beta sequences at a false discovery rate of 0.05 in a later analysis. In a later genetic analysis, a missense DCLRE1C variant was associated with V-gene and J-gene trimming of TCR beta chains, and the association was replicated in an independent cohort. A later genetic analysis reported fewer N-insertions in productive TCRs among donors in an Asian-associated ancestry cluster than the roughly 620-donor mean. In a later analysis, the rate of TCR association differed among HLA loci, with DRB1 alleles having the most associated TCRs and HLA-C alleles having the fewest. Because counts were too low, under 20 rarely observed V segments, including chromosome 9 orphons, were left out of the earlier analysis of several hundred of the donors. The authors suggested that the approach could potentially be extended to other disease states and immunological phenotypes. The cohort was sequenced for TCR beta chains only, and without alpha or paired-chain data the features that could be detected were limited. In a later analysis, HLA-associated TCR beta chains were found to be more clonally expanded and to have lower generation probabilities than equally common non-associated chains. For the cohort, immune exposure information was limited to CMV serostatus. Three of the identified cytomegalovirus-associated TCR beta chains were confirmed in vitro to be specific for cytomegalovirus antigens. A further reported finding was that TCR beta sequences accurately predicted the HLA-A and HLA-B alleles for most subjects in the first cohort. Assigning TCR associations to individual alleles was difficult when HLA alleles, especially DR and DQ, strongly co-occurred. In the study, approximately 160 TCR beta chains were listed as associated with cytomegalovirus. Because some donors lacked HLA typing at each locus, the association tests relied only on the typed subset. Presence/absence analyses assumed roughly uniform sequencing depth across donors, an assumption that may not hold. The classifier was reported to diagnose cytomegalovirus status with high specificity and sensitivity in both the original and validation cohorts. Linkage disequilibrium might explain the correlated functional status among segregating V segments, but an unknown experimental factor could not be ruled out. In an earlier analysis of about 540 of the donors, most TCR beta V segments were observed in productive rearrangements about 87% or about 30% of the time, broadly matching IMGT annotations.

The cohort was made up of about 670 healthy bone marrow donors. All cohort members were sampled while nominally healthy, although unrecorded immune exposures were likely present. The donor tested CMV seropositive and was one of the 289 seropositive cohort members. A peripheral blood sample was collected from each donor, and TCR beta sequencing was performed on peripheral blood mononuclear cells. Genomic DNA was extracted from the blood cell samples with the Qiagen DNeasy Blood Extraction Kit. Libraries were built with the immunoSEQ multiplex PCR assay. For the multiplex PCR, a mixture combining 60 forward primers for TCR Vbeta segments and 13 reverse primers for TCR Jbeta segments was used. The CDR3 region of rearranged TCR beta genes was amplified from genomic DNA with a multiplex PCR assay. Amplified TCR beta libraries were sequenced as 87-base-pair reads on the Illumina HiSeq System. The original pipeline was this. In a later analysis, roughly 80 million unique TCR beta chains were counted across the approximately 620 repertoires, and about 10 million of these chains were shared by at least two donors. To remove PCR and sequencing errors, raw reads were error-corrected and collapsed into unique sequences using a nearest-neighbor algorithm that merged closely related sequences. To assign V, D and J gene segments, CDR3 sequences were aligned to IMGT reference sequences. For a sequence to be retained, a match of at least six nucleotides was required to both a V gene segment and a J gene segment. A rearrangement was called productive if the CDR3 had no stop codons and remained in frame with V and J, and every other rearrangement was called non-productive. CDR3 was defined according to IMGT convention as the region running from the second conserved V-encoded cysteine to the conserved J-encoded phenylalanine. The earlier analysis of 587 of the donors excluded any sequence lacking an unambiguous match to a single V gene segment. In an earlier analysis of approximately 500 of the donors, a V segment was called functional when productive rearrangements were above 56.7%, and segregating when the standard deviation between donors exceeded 5%. A statistical classification framework was built for diagnosing cytomegalovirus status from the catalog of TCR beta chain sequences. A later analysis assigned V and J genes by comparing TCR nucleotide sequences with IMGT/GENE-DB human TR gene sequences. Using the TCRdist pipeline, a later analysis assigned CDR3 sequences along with most-parsimonious VDJ recombination scenarios. In a later analysis, each TCR beta chain was defined by its CDR3 amino acid sequence together with its V-gene family, and reads without a unique V-gene family were excluded. A later analysis removed several hundred highly shared, low-generation-probability nucleotide sequences to deal with suspected cross-contamination and a sequencing artifact. In a later analysis, a clonal expansion index for each public chain was calculated from normalized within-repertoire ranks of inferred template counts. In a later analysis, generation probabilities were computed with a VDJ recombination model fitted to out-of-frame rearrangements, and the resulting probabilities were checked against IGoR. Hypergeometric tests were used in a later analysis to score TCR-TCR, TCR-HLA and TCR-CMV co-occurrence, with a repertoire-size bias correction applied to the TCR pairs. A later analysis estimated false discovery rates by permuting HLA or CMV assignments 20 times. In a later analysis, co-occurring TCRs were grouped with DBSCAN, and TCRdist sequence similarity was added when clustering was performed within HLA-allele-positive subsets. For co-occurrence clustering, repertoires with fewer than 30,000 or more than 120,000 public chains were excluded, along with five repertoires with anomalous nucleotide sharing. TCRdb obtained this table from immuneACCESS and retained in-frame rearrangements with V and J assigned. These tables miss some clones; where compared with another copy, unresolved V genes account for less than half of the shortfall, and the remainder is unexplained. The V and J calls and the clone size are those of that table, but D and trimming were determined from the DNA. This sample has over 150,000 clones in its table, and approximately 80% of those were observed once. About 7.9% of the sample goes to the ten largest clones.

Worth noting for this clone: Its recognized antigen is unknown. No base-level quality is on record; no much larger clone is a single base apart.

This TCR derives from a male donor in good health and CMV-seropositive. The material sequenced was PBMCs.

The DNA sequence reads TGCAGCGTGAGTCCCGGGACAGGGAACACTGAAGCTTTCTTT. This encodes CSVSPGTGNTEAFF. In this chain, TRBV29-1 is recombined with TRBJ1-1; the central 8 bases match TRBD1. Via the germline V gene, CDR1 is SQVTM and CDR2 ANQGSEA. V is pruned by 6 bases and J by 1 base, leaving 7 bases of the junction without a gene match. The CDR3 measures 14 amino acids from cysteine to phenylalanine. Only CDR3 DNA remains: 42 bases, in frame from the first base. When the CDR3 is completed using the reference TRBV29-1 and TRBJ1-1 genes on either side, the full variable domain is SAVISQKPSRDICQRGTSLTIQCQVDSQVTMMFWYRQQPGQSLTLIATANQGSEATYESGFVIDKFPISRPNLTFSTLTVSNMSPEDSSIYLCSVSPGTGNTEAFFGQGTRLTVV.